This TCR beta chain came from a study of blood T cell repertoires in COVID-19 (dated by TCRdb to about 2020). Study-wide context: Samples from collaborators originated in the United States, Italy and Spain and spanned both the acute and convalescent phases of COVID-19. Where HLA class I and class II types were available, the types were taken from metadata supplied by the sample provider, not from assay-based typing. The material from the prospective study consisted of cDNA or gDNA derived from T cells, B-cell-depleted T cells, or PBMCs. The repertoires were made available in a free public database intended to serve as a resource for research on the immune response to SARS-CoV-2. Nearly every sample came with metadata listing a de-identified subject ID, COVID-19 status, age in years and sex. The samples were drawn from two sources: the first 160 participants of the ongoing ImmuneRACE study, and 950 to 1,500 subjects contributed by 6 global collaborators. Subjects who had been exposed to COVID-19, were actively infected with it, or had recovered from it provided the deeply sampled blood TCRbeta repertoires that made up the dataset. Results the study describes overall, beyond this receptor: The quantity of clinical and demographic metadata differed by source and by participant and was supplied without curation.

TCRbeta CDR3 regions were amplified from genomic DNA by means of the immunoSEQ Assay, a bias-controlled multiplex PCR. The authors' pipeline ran thus. The number of nucleated cells in each sample was estimated by amplification of reference gene primers within the assay. To quantify the absolute abundance of each unique TCRbeta CDR3 rearrangement, sequence reads were collapsed and filtered. For each sample, productive Simpson clonality was calculated by taking the square root of Simpson's diversity index across productive rearrangements. TCRdb provides this immuneACCESS table in a form limited to in-frame rearrangements. Some clones are lacking; in checked studies, under half of them reflect an unresolved V gene, and why the rest are absent is not known. The V and J calls and clone size come from that table; D and trimming were worked out from the DNA. The sample table records roughly 250,000 clones; over 80% of these occur just once. Clones ranked in the top ten supply 0.87% of the sample.

Concerning this clone itself: Its antigen has not been determined. It has no much larger one-base neighbor in the sample; base qualities were not kept.

Participants in the prospective study were aged about 18 to 89 years, lived in more than 20 United States geographic areas, and enrolled through a virtual design. In the prospective study, cohorts were assigned on the basis of participant-reported clinical history obtained from a screening survey and a study questionnaire. Exposed participants were defined as having been in contact with someone with a PCR-confirmed or clinician-diagnosed COVID-19 case within 2 weeks of study entry. Each participant in the prospective study had whole blood, serum and a nasopharyngeal or oropharyngeal swab collected by mobile phlebotomists. Participants in the prospective study had the option to provide additional blood draws and questionnaires over a roughly two-month period. Prospective study blood samples were shipped either frozen or at room temperature before DNA extraction. V is trimmed back by 6 bases and J by 3 bases, and the junction contains 5 bases that no gene match accounts for. Spanning cysteine to valine, the CDR3 consists of 14 amino acids. The kept DNA is CDR3 alone, 42 bases in frame from the first base. CDR1 and CDR2 are read off the germline V gene as KGHSH and LQKENI.

This sequence was found in a man in his fifties who had been exposed to COVID-19. The chain couples TRBV18 to TRBJ2-7; 10 central bases correspond to TRBD1. Sample: PBMCs or T cells enriched from blood (not recorded which). The DNA sequence is given as TGTGCCAGCTCCGTCGGGACAGGGGACTACGAGCAGTACGTC. It translates to CASSVGTGDYEQYV.